What follows are 16 T cell receptor beta chains derived from one specimen sequenced in a study of sequential checkpoint blockade in melanoma (dated by TCRdb to the late 2010s). Library creation used the immunoSEQ multiplex PCR assay. TCRdb took over this immuneACCESS table, retaining in-frame rearrangements with V and J assigned. Such tables are incomplete; in checked studies, under half of the missing clones stem from an unresolved V gene, and the remainder is unexplained. In all, the sample holds over 9,000 clones, and approximately 72% of those were seen once. Of the sample, around 20% is held by the ten largest clones. The treatment or condition label corresponds to: randomized to nivolumab then ipilimumab (arm A) or the reverse (arm B). Specimen: CD8+ T cells sorted from blood (inferred from file names), collected from a patient given nivolumab and ipilimumab in sequence. These receptors were obtained from a human donor with melanoma.

V usage is TRBV4-1 and J usage is TRBJ1-2; the D gene is possibly TRBD1 (6 bases). The V end lost 1 base, the J end lost 10 bases, and 13 bases lay between the germline ends. From germline, CDR1 is MGHRA and CDR2 YSYEKL. The CDR3 has 13 amino acids. CDR3: CASSQAQTGIYTF. In DNA form, the CDR3 reads TGCGCCAGCAGCCAAGCGCAGACAGGTATCTACACCTTC.

The chain employs TRBV5-1 and TRBJ2-3; the match to TRBD2 covers 8 bases. V dropped 3 bases and J dropped 3; count of bases not matched to a gene: 15. The V gene's germline CDR1 is SGHRS and CDR2 YFSETQ. The CDR3 totals 18 residues. In nucleotides, the CDR3 is TGCGCCAGCAGCTCTGCCCTGGTACTAGCGGCTTTGACAGATACGCAGTATTTT. It codes for CASSSALVLAALTDTQYF.

This sequence joins TRBV12-5 and TRBJ2-7, with 7 positions matching TRBD1. J was trimmed by 3 bases and V by 8 bases; bases with no gene match: 4. Germline CDR1 and CDR2: LGHNT and FRNRAP. The length of the CDR3 is 12 residues. CDR3 sequence (DNA): TGTGCTAGTCTTCGGGACAGCTACGAGCAGTACTTC. This sequence encodes CASLRDSYEQYF.

The chain links TRBV9 to TRBJ1-4; D is uncertain. The V and J ends lost 0 bases and 7 bases respectively, with 13 bases between them. Germline values: CDR1 SGDLS, CDR2 YYNGEE. This CDR3 is 15 amino acids long. CDR3 sequence: CASSVDGGWGEKLFF. For the CDR3, the DNA is TGTGCCAGCAGCGTAGATGGAGGCTGGGGTGAAAAACTGTTTTTT.

The CDR3 region has the DNA TGTGCCAGCAGTGCAAGCGGGAGCACCGGGGAGCTGTTTTTT. Protein: CASSASGSTGELFF. This chain joins TRBV6-4 and TRBJ2-2; TRBD2 matches at 8 bases. Germline V CDR1 and CDR2: MRHNA, SNTAGT. The CDR3 has 14 residues. V trimming: 4 bases; J trimming: 4 bases; junction bases outside the gene matches: 2.

The chain has TRBV6-4 and TRBJ1-6; 7 nucleotides agree with TRBD1. The ends lost 7 bases at V and 7 bases at J; junction bases unmatched: 10. CDR1 and CDR2 (germline): MRHNA, SNTAGT. This CDR3 contains 15 residues. For the CDR3, the DNA is TGTGCCAGCACCATAGAGGGGGCAGGGAATTCACCCCTCCACTTT. Amino acids: CASTIEGAGNSPLHF.

CDR3 protein: CASSGGGNNEQFF. The CDR3 region has the DNA TGTGCCAGCAGCGGAGGGGGAAACAATGAGCAGTTCTTC. This rearrangement joins TRBV9 to TRBJ2-1; perhaps TRBD1 as D (6 bases). The germline V gene has CDR1 SGDLS and CDR2 YYNGEE. The CDR3 runs 13 residues. Between the trimmed V and J ends, which lost 3 bases and 5 bases, there was a span of 9 bases.

The rearrangement uses TRBV25-1 and TRBJ1-1; 8 bases agree with TRBD1. Germline V gives CDR1 MGHDK, CDR2 SYGVNS. Trimming removed 6 bases from V and 5 bases from J; junction bases left unmatched: 5. The CDR3 runs to 13 residues. CDR3 in DNA: TGTGCCAGCAGCACAGGGGGAGGAACTGAAGCTTTCTTT. It translates to CASSTGGGTEAFF.

This rearrangement joins TRBV28 to TRBJ2-7; D call uncertain. The V and J ends lost 5 bases and 6 bases respectively, with 11 bases between them. There are 12 residues in the CDR3. Germline values: CDR1 MDHEN, CDR2 SYDVKM. Written as DNA, the CDR3 is TGTGCCAGCAGTCTGATCCCCGGCGAGCAGTACTTC. Residues: CASSLIPGEQYF.

This clone was seen once. The chain recombines TRBV19 with TRBJ1-2; TRBD1 matches at 12 bases. The V gene's germline CDR1 is LNHDA and CDR2 SQIVND (reference sequence). The junction had 14 bases not matched to a gene; V was cut back by 5 bases and J by 7 bases. This CDR3 contains 17 residues. The CDR3 nucleotides read TGTGCCAGTAGTGCTGGGACAGGGGGCGAGGGACCAAGTGGCTACACCTTC. Its translation: CASSAGTGGEGPSGYTF.

This chain joins TRBV6-1 and TRBJ2-2; D perhaps matches TRBD2 (5 bases). The length of the CDR3 is 14 residues. In germline, CDR1 is MNHNS, CDR2 SASEGT. V was cut by 9 bases and J by 2 bases, with 13 bases left in between. CDR3 protein: CASFSGINTGELFF. The CDR3 DNA sequence: TGTGCCAGTTTCTCCGGGATCAACACCGGGGAGCTGTTTTTT.

The CDR3 reads CASSQVAANEKLFF. The CDR3 coding sequence is TGCGCCAGCAGCCAAGTCGCAGCTAATGAAAAACTGTTTTTT. This rearrangement joins TRBV4-1 to TRBJ1-4; D is unresolved. Germline V gene data show CDR1 as MGHRA and CDR2 as YSYEKL. The CDR3 contains 14 residues. V gave up 1 base and J gave up 3 bases, with 6 bases separating them.

The CDR3 sequence: CASTGGPYGYTF. The CDR3 DNA reads TGTGCCAGTACGGGGGGTCCCTATGGCTACACCTTC. The chain employs TRBV19 and TRBJ1-2, with D possibly TRBD1 on 5 matching bases. V shed 7 bases and J shed 4 bases, with 10 bases lying between them. CDR1 LNHDA and CDR2 SQIVND come from the germline V gene (reference sequence). The CDR3 runs 12 residues.

This clone occurred once. The rearrangement links TRBV9 to TRBJ1-2; D remains ambiguous. The ends were cut back, 3 bases at V and 2 bases at J, with 14 bases in the middle. CDR3 size: 15 residues. The germline V gene encodes CDR1 SGDLS and CDR2 YYNGEE. The CDR3: CASSAGSNRNYGYTF. The DNA of the CDR3 is TGTGCCAGCAGCGCTGGTAGTAACAGAAACTATGGCTACACCTTC. Full variable domain (outside the CDR3, taken from reference TRBV9 and TRBJ1-2): DSGVTQTPKHLITATGQRVTLRCSPRSGDLSVYWYQQSLDQGLQFLIQYYNGEERAKGNILERFSAQQFPDLHSELNLSSLELGDSALYFCASSAGSNRNYGYTFGSGTRLTVV.

The chain uses TRBV6-5 and TRBJ1-6; D uncertain. The CDR3 contains 14 residues. CDR1 and CDR2 from the germline V gene are MNHEY and SVGAGI. V was pared by 2 bases and J by 7 bases, with 9 bases between. Here the CDR3 DNA reads TGTGCCAGCAGTTACGAGGGAACCAATTCACCCCTCCACTTT. It encodes CASSYEGTNSPLHF.

The CDR3, as DNA: TGTGCCAGCAGCTCCCGGGACAGTACTAACTATGGCTACACCTTC. Translating it yields CASSSRDSTNYGYTF. The rearrangement links TRBV4-2 to TRBJ1-2; 7 positions match TRBD1. V shed 5 bases, J shed 0 bases, and the junction held 6 bases outside the gene matches. CDR1 is LGHNA, CDR2 YNFKEQ, per germline. The CDR3 extends over 15 amino acids.